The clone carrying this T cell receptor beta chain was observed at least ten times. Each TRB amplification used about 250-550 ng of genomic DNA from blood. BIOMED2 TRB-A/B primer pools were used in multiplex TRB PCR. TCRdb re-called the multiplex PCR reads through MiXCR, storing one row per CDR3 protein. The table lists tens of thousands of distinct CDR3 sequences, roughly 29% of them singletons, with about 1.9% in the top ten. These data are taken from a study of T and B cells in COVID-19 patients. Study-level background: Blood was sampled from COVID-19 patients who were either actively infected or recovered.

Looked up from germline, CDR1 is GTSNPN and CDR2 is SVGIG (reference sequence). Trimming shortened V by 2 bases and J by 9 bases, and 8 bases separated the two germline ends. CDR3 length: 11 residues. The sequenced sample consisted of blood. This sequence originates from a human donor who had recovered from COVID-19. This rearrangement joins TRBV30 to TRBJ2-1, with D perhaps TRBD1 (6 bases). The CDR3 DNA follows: TGTGCCTGGAGTCCCAGGGGTGAGCAGTTCTTC. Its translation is CAWSPRGEQFF. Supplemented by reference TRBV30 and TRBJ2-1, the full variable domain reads SQTIHQWPATLVQPVGSPLSLECTVEGTSNPNLYWYRQAAGRGLQLLFYSVGIGQISSEVPQNLSASRPQDRQFILSSKKLLLSDSGFYLCAWSPRGEQFFGPGTRLTVL.